This T cell receptor beta chain was observed in a study of shared clonotypes between healthy human individuals. This CDR3 region has 14 residues. J lost 4 bases, V lost 8 bases, and 10 bases had no gene match. Germline V gives CDR1 MGHRA, CDR2 YSYEKL. Study-level findings and limits: How much donors shared clonotypes was expected to be affected by sequencing depth. Only blood underwent sampling, and tissue repertoires likely differ.

Worth noting for this clone: Its antigen is as yet unknown.

Original methodology: Quality scores were absent from the junction-only immunoSEQ sequences, so filtering differed. TCRdb's table, derived via immunoSEQ multiplex PCR, lists solely in-frame clones and lacks some. V and J calls and clone size are copied from that table; D and trimming were computed from the DNA. This table holds 2 million to 2.5 million clones, 95% found once. The chain carries TRBV4-1 and TRBJ2-5; 7 bases are shared with TRBD1. The specimen sequenced was naive CD4+ T cells sorted from blood. Subset denoted: CD45RA+ positively selected. This receptor was taken from a man between 18 and 29 years old in good health. CDR3 amino acids: CASGRGPAGETQYF. In nucleotides, the CDR3 is TGCGCCAGCGGTAGGGGGCCCGCGGGAGAGACCCAGTACTTC.